Below are 23 T cell receptor beta chains sequenced from a single sample in a study of regulatory T cells in long-lasting Graves disease. As to time point: newly diagnosed GD, antithyroid drugs for less than 3 months. PBMC-derived RNA was used for the TCR library. Libraries of TCR beta came from iRepertoire HTBI primers plus Arm-PCR of CDR3 regions. TCRdb called the multiplex PCR reads again in MiXCR, with one record for every CDR3 protein. This sample carries about 620,000 distinct CDR3 sequences, 15% to 20% of them seen once, and the ten largest clones take 15% to 20%. These data were likewise used in another study, on T cells in Graves' hyperthyroidism and ophthalmopathy.

The sample in question was peripheral blood mononuclear cells (PBMCs), obtained at new diagnosis, from a patient treated with antithyroid drugs. The receptors stem from a woman between 25 and 40 years old with Graves disease.

This clonotype has a count of ten or more. The chain recombines TRBV2 with TRBJ2-2, with D possibly being TRBD1 (6 bases). Germline-derived CDR1 and CDR2 are SNHLY and FYNNEI. Trimming removed 7 bases from V and 1 base from J, with 13 bases in between. This CDR3 contains 15 residues. The CDR3 DNA is TGTGCCAGCATCACTGAGGGGGTGAACACCGGGGAGCTGTTTTTT. It specifies CASITEGVNTGELFF.

This clonotype appeared a few times. The chain joins TRBV7-2 to TRBJ1-3; D is possibly TRBD1 (5 bases). V shed 11 bases and J shed 8 bases, with 19 bases lying between them. Germline-derived CDR1 and CDR2 are SGHTA and FQGNSA. The CDR3 length is 13 residues. The CDR3 region has the DNA TGTGCCGTGGGGGTATCGGGGTTGGACACCATATATTTT. The encoded protein is CAVGVSGLDTIYF.

The rearrangement joins TRBV6-2 or TRBV6-3 to TRBJ1-1, with D tentatively TRBD1 (5 bases). CDR1 MNHEY and CDR2 SVGEGT come from the germline V gene. V lost 5 bases and J lost 1, with 23 bases in between. This CDR3 is 18 amino acids long. In DNA, the CDR3 is TGTGCCAGCAGTGAAAATGGAAGGGGCCTCGGGGGGAACACTGAAGCTTTCTTT. Translation gives CASSENGRGLGGNTEAFF.

The V call is TRBV29-1, the J call TRBJ1-3; D is unresolved. From germline, CDR1 is SQVTM and CDR2 ANQGSEA. The CDR3 loop spans 13 amino acids. The ends were cut back, 3 bases at V and 2 bases at J, with 8 bases in the middle. This CDR3 reads CSVEEAAGNTIYF. The CDR3 bases are TGCAGCGTTGAGGAGGCGGCTGGAAACACCATATATTTT.

This clonotype was detected ten times or more. The chain is built from TRBV12-3 or TRBV12-4 and TRBJ2-2, with 8 nucleotides matching TRBD2. V lost 7 bases and J lost 4; bases outside the gene matches: 11. This CDR3 is built from 16 residues. Here the CDR3 reads CASNKRGSGTTGELFF. Written as DNA, the CDR3 is TGTGCCAGCAATAAAAGAGGTAGCGGGACCACCGGGGAGCTGTTTTTT.

In its sample, this clonotype was seen a few times. This chain links TRBV20-1 with TRBJ1-4, with 9 nucleotides matching TRBD1. From germline, CDR1 is DFQATT and CDR2 SNEGSKA (reference sequence). V dropped 6 bases and J dropped 8; count of bases not matched to a gene: 10. This CDR3 region has 14 residues. The CDR3 nucleotides are TGCAGTGCGACAGACAGGGGGAGAGGGGAAAAACTGTTTTTT. Translated: CSATDRGRGEKLFF.

The CDR3, as DNA: TGTGCCAGCAACCTCTGGGGGGCTTCTTTAAACTATGGCTACACCTTC. It translates to CASNLWGASLNYGYTF. V and J are TRBV5-6 and TRBJ1-2, with D possibly being TRBD1 (6 bases). Germline V gene data show CDR1 as SGHDT and CDR2 as YYEEEE. The CDR3 totals 16 residues. V lost 6 bases and J lost 2, with 20 bases in between.

In this sample, this clonotype turned up many times. The J gene is TRBJ1-4, the V gene TRBV12-5; D not certain. The CDR3 is 13 residues long. The germline V gene encodes CDR1 LGHNT and CDR2 FRNRAP. Trimming cost V 1 base and J 6 bases, with 6 bases left between them. The CDR3 here is CASGLGADEKLFF. DNA for the CDR3: TGTGCTAGTGGTTTGGGTGCGGATGAAAAACTGTTTTTT.

This rearrangement joins TRBV12-3 or TRBV12-4 to TRBJ2-1; TRBD2 aligns across 15 bases. V was pared by 6 bases and J by 6 bases, with 3 bases of the junction left unmatched. The CDR3 runs 15 residues. CDR3 loop: CASRRTSGGVNEQFF. As DNA, the CDR3 is TGTGCCAGCAGGCGGACTAGCGGGGGGGTCAATGAGCAGTTCTTC.

This clonotype has a count of ten or more. The chain employs TRBV12-3 or TRBV12-4 and TRBJ2-1, with 7 bases fitting TRBD2. V lost 1 base and J lost 0; bases outside the gene matches: 0. The CDR3 length is 15 residues. CDR3 region: CASSLGGSSYNEQFF. In nucleotides, the CDR3 is TGTGCCAGCAGTTTAGGCGGGAGCTCCTACAATGAGCAGTTCTTC.

CDR3 DNA: TGTGCCAGCAGCGTAGATTTAGGGTGGTACAATGAGCAGTTCTTC. Its translation is CASSVDLGWYNEQFF. J is TRBJ2-1 and V is TRBV9; D not resolved. Germline V gene sequence: CDR1 SGDLS, CDR2 YYNGEE. The CDR3 has 15 amino acids. The V end was cut by 0 bases, the J end by 4 bases, with 11 bases between.

This clonotype was detected many times. The chain recombines TRBV7-9 with TRBJ2-3; a weak D match, TRBD2 (5 bases). This CDR3 has 14 residues. Per germline, CDR1 SEHNR and CDR2 FQNEAQ (reference sequence). V lost 3 bases and J 1 base, leaving 8 bases between the germline ends. Here the CDR3 reads CASSFYGGTDTQYF. CDR3 DNA sequence: TGTGCCAGCAGCTTTTACGGGGGCACAGATACGCAGTATTTT.

The V gene is TRBV6-5, the J gene TRBJ2-4, with D unresolved. CDR3 length: 15 amino acids. V was cut by 2 bases and J by 7 bases, with 15 bases left in between. CDR1 MNHEY and CDR2 SVGAGI come from the germline V gene. Written as DNA, the CDR3 is TGTGCCAGCAGTTACGATTGGGGTATGGGTAACATTCAGTACTTC. Amino acid sequence: CASSYDWGMGNIQYF.

The chain combines TRBV24-1 with TRBJ2-5; D is possibly TRBD2 (5 bases). CDR3 length: 12 residues. CDR1 is KGHDR and CDR2 is SFDVKD in the germline V gene. V was pared by 6 bases and J by 5 bases, with 9 bases between. The CDR3 reads CATSQGGETQYF. CDR3 nucleotides: TGTGCCACCAGTCAAGGCGGGGAGACCCAGTACTTC.

In this sample, this clonotype turned up a few times. The J gene is TRBJ2-7, the V gene TRBV30; TRBD1 aligns across 7 bases. Trimming at V came to 2 bases and at J to 6 bases, leaving 7 bases not matched to a gene. CDR3 size: 13 residues. The germline V gene encodes CDR1 GTSNPN and CDR2 SVGIG (reference sequence). For the CDR3, the DNA is TGTGCCTGGAGTTTACAGGGGCTGAGCGAGCAGTACTTC. It translates to CAWSLQGLSEQYF.

This clonotype was found many times. The chain joins TRBV12-3 or TRBV12-4 to TRBJ1-4; D is unclear. V lost 5 bases, J lost 10 bases, and 14 bases lay in between. This CDR3 comprises 13 residues. The CDR3 DNA sequence: TGTGCCAGCAGTCCCGTATTGATCGGAAAACTGTTTTTT. Translation gives CASSPVLIGKLFF.

The chain links TRBV5-1 to TRBJ2-7; weak D call: TRBD2 (5 bases). The length of the CDR3 is 17 residues. The germline CDR1 and CDR2 sequences are SGHRS and YFSETQ. V dropped 3 bases and J dropped 6 bases, with 25 bases sitting between them. CDR3 DNA: TGCGCCAGCAGCTCGAACGCCGGAACTAGTCCATTAGCCGAGCAGTACTTC. It is translated as CASSSNAGTSPLAEQYF.

This clonotype was seen repeatedly, ten times or more. J is TRBJ1-1 and V is TRBV5-1; 8 bases are a match to TRBD1. The CDR3 contains 15 residues. J gave up 5 bases and V 4 bases, and 10 bases lay outside the gene matches. The V gene's germline CDR1 is SGHRS and CDR2 YFSETQ. The CDR3 nucleotides read TGCGCCAGCAGCCTCGAGACAGGGGTGGGGACTGAAGCTTTCTTT. This sequence encodes CASSLETGVGTEAFF.

This clonotype was seen at least ten times. The CDR3 protein is CASSQDRGQYEQYF. In DNA, the CDR3 is TGTGCCAGCAGCCAAGACAGGGGGCAGTACGAGCAGTACTTC. The chain joins TRBV16 to TRBJ2-7, with 10 nucleotides matching TRBD1. Germline V CDR1 and CDR2: KGHSY, FQNENV. The CDR3 has 14 residues. V dropped 2 bases and J dropped 4; count of bases not matched to a gene: 2.

DNA for the CDR3: TGTGCCAGCAGCTTTTCCGGGGGACAGGCCCAGTACTTC. Its translation: CASSFSGGQAQYF. This chain uses TRBV7-9 with TRBJ2-5, with 8 bases aligning to TRBD1. CDR1 is SEHNR and CDR2 is FQNEAQ in the germline V gene (reference sequence). V was clipped by 3 bases and J by 9 bases; unmatched bases: 6. The length of the CDR3 is 13 residues.

This clonotype has ten or more counts. The chain uses TRBV18 and TRBJ2-1; D not resolved. The CDR3 sequence is 12 residues long. Trimming took 8 bases from V and 8 from J, leaving 13 bases between them. CDR1 KGHSH and CDR2 LQKENI come from the germline V gene. This CDR3 is CASSPPGDEQFF. The CDR3 DNA reads as TGTGCCAGCAGCCCCCCAGGAGATGAGCAGTTCTTC.

The chain uses TRBV28 and TRBJ2-5; tentative D call: TRBD2 (5 bases). This CDR3 contains 15 residues. The V gene lost 6 bases and the J gene lost 8 bases, with 22 bases spanning the gap. Germline CDR1 MDHEN, CDR2 SYDVKM. The CDR3 is CASSSGGSAPQTQYF. The DNA for the CDR3 is TGTGCCAGCAGCTCGGGTGGTAGCGCCCCTCAAACCCAGTACTTC.

This clonotype was observed at least ten times. The V call is TRBV2, the J call TRBJ2-1, with D unresolved. The germline V gene encodes CDR1 SNHLY and CDR2 FYNNEI. The V gene lost 6 bases and the J gene lost 1 base, with 7 bases spanning the gap. CDR3 size: 13 residues. CDR3 sequence: CASRANSYNEQFF. The DNA for the CDR3 is TGTGCCAGCAGGGCTAATTCCTACAATGAGCAGTTCTTC.